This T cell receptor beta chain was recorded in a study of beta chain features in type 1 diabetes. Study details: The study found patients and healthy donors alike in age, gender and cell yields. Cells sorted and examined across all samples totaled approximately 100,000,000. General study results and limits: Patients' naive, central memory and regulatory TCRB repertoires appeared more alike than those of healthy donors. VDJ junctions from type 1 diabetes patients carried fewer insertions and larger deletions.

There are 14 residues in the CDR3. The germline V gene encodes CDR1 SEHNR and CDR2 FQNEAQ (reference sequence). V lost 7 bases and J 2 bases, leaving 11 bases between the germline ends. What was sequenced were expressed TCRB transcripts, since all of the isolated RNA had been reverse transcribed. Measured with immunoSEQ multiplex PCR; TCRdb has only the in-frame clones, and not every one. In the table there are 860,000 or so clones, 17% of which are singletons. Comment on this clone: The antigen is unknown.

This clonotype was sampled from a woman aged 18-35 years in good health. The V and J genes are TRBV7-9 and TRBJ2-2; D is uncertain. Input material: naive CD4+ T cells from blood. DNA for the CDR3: TGTGCCAGCACACGGGCGGCTAACACCGGGGAGCTGTTTTTT. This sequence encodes CASTRAANTGELFF.